This T cell receptor beta chain was identified during a study of T cell changes during pregnancy in multiple sclerosis. Assay used: immunoSEQ multiplex PCR; TCRdb lists only in-frame clones, some missing. The sample has approximately 100,000 clones; approximately 90% are singletons. Source: peripheral blood, taken after pregnancy. This receptor was identified in a female donor with multiple sclerosis, enrolled in a pregnancy study.

CDR3 bases: TGTGCCAGCAGGCAGACGGGGGGCGGGGAGACCCAGTACTTC. Translation: CASRQTGGGETQYF. The chain carries TRBV11-2 and TRBJ2-5; D is possibly TRBD2 (7 bases). The CDR3 length is 14 residues. Per the germline V gene, CDR1 is SGHAT and CDR2 is FQNNGV. V dropped 6 bases and J dropped 5 bases, with 16 bases sitting between them.